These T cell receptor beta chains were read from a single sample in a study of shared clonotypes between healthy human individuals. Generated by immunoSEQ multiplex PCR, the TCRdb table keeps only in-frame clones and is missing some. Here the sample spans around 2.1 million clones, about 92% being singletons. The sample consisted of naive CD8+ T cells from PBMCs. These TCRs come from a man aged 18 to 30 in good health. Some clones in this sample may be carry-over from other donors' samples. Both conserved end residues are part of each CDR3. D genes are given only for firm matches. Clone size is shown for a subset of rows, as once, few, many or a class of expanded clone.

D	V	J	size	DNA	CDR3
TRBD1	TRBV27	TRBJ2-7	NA	TGTGCCAGCAGTTTATCCCCCGGGACAGGGGCCTACGAGCAGTACTTC	CASSLSPGTGAYEQYF
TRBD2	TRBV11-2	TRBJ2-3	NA	TGTGCCAGCAGCCCCCGGGACCCGAGGGCGGGGGTCACAGATACGCAGTATTTT	CASSPRDPRAGVTDTQYF
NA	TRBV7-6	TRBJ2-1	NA	TGTGCCAGCAGCGACCGGATGAACAATGAGCAGTTCTTC	CASSDRMNNEQFF
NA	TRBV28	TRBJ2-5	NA	TGTGCCAGCAGAACGGACCCGCGGGAGACCCAGTACTTC	CASRTDPRETQYF
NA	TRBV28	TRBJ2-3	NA	TGTGCCAGCAGTTTCCGGAGCCGCACAGATACGCAGTATTTT	CASSFRSRTDTQYF
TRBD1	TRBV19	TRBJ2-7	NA	TGTGCCAGTAGTATGGGGGGACAGGTACCCCAGCAGTACTTC	CASSMGGQVPQQYF
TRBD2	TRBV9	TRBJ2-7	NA	TGTGCCAGCAGCCCCCCGGGTAGCGGGATAACCTACGAGCAGTACTTC	CASSPPGSGITYEQYF
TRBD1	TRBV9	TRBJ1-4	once	TGTGCCAGCAGCCCCCGGGACAGGAGTGAAAAACTGTTTTTT	CASSPRDRSEKLFF
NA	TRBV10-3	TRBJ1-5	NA	TGTGCCAGATCACTGGGGCCTTGGGGCAATCAGCCCCAGCATTTT	CARSLGPWGNQPQHF
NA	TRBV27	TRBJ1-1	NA	TGTGCCAGCAGTTCCGAAGGCGCTGAAGCTTTCTTT	CASSSEGAEAFF
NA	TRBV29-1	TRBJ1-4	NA	TGCAGGGAATCTATGACAGGCCCAGGTGAAAAACTGTTTTTT	CRESMTGPGEKLFF
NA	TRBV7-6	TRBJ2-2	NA	TGTGCCAGCAGCCAGCGGAGGGCCGGGGAGCTGTTTTTT	CASSQRRAGELFF
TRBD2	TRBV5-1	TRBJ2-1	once	TGCGCCAGCAGCTTGGTGCCTAGCGGGAGAGGGGTAAGCTACAATGAGCAGTTCTTC	CASSLVPSGRGVSYNEQFF
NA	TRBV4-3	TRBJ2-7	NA	TGCGCCAGCAGCCAAGCCCTGGACGTGAGCTCCTACGAGCAGTACTTC	CASSQALDVSSYEQYF
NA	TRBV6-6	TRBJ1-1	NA	TGTGCCAGCAGCGCGGCCCCCAGGGTGGATGAAGCTTTCTTT	CASSAAPRVDEAFF
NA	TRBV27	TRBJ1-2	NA	TGTGCCAGCAGTTTATCCGCAGGGCCCCCCTATGGCTACACCTTC	CASSLSAGPPYGYTF
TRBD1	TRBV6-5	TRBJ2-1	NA	TGTGCCAGCAGGCAAGACAGGGGGGGAAATGAGCAGTTCTTC	CASRQDRGGNEQFF
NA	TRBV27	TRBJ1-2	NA	TGTGCCAGCAGTTCCTATATCGCAACGGGGGATTACTATGGCTACACCTTC	CASSSYIATGDYYGYTF
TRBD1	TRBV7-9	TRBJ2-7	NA	TGTGCCAGCAGCTCGGGACAGGAAACCTACGAGCAGTACTTC	CASSSGQETYEQYF
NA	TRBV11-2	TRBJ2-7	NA	TGTGCCAGCAGCTTAGATCTTAGCTTAAGCTCCTACGAGCAGTACTTC	CASSLDLSLSSYEQYF
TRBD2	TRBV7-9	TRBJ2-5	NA	TGTGCCAGCAGCCCCTCTGGGGAGGGTCGGGAGACCCAGTACTTC	CASSPSGEGRETQYF
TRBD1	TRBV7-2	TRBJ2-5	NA	TGTGCCAGCAGAACCGGGACAGGGGTGGAGACCCAGTACTTC	CASRTGTGVETQYF
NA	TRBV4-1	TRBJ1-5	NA	TGCGCCAGCAGCCCCAGGGTTGGTCAGCCCCAGCATTTT	CASSPRVGQPQHF
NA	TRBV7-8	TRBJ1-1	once	TGTGCCAGCAGCCTTCCTATTTTGACTGAAGCTTTCTTT	CASSLPILTEAFF
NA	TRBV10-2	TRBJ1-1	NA	TGCGCCAGCGGGGACATACTACAGGTTACTGAAGCTTTCTTT	CASGDILQVTEAFF
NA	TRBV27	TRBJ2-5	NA	TGTGCCAGCAGCCCAACAGGGCGCAAGGACTGGGAGACCCAGTACTTC	CASSPTGRKDWETQYF
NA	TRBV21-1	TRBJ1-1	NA	TGTGCCAGCAGCAAGGGGACTAAGGAGGCTGAAGCTTTCTTT	CASSKGTKEAEAFF
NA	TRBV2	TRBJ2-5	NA	TGTGCCAGCAGTAGTGGAGTCGGCCCCGCCCAAGAGACCCAGTACTTC	CASSSGVGPAQETQYF
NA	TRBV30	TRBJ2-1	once	TGTGCCTGGAGCCCTAAAGGGCTGAACAATGAGCAGTTCTTC	CAWSPKGLNNEQFF
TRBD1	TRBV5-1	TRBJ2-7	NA	TGCGCCAGCAGCGCCGGGACAGGAGTCTACGAGCAGTACTTC	CASSAGTGVYEQYF
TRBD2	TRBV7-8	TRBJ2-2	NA	TGTGCCAGCAGCTTTAGGTCTAGCGGGGGGCCATGGATCGGGGAGCTGTTTTTT	CASSFRSSGGPWIGELFF
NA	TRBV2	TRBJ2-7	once	TGTGCCAGCACACCGGGACACCGCTACGAGCAGTACTTC	CASTPGHRYEQYF
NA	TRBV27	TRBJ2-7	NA	TGTGCCAGCAGCTTGGGGGGTCCCTACGAGCAGTACTTC	CASSLGGPYEQYF
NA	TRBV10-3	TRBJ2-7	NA	TGTGCCACCAGGGCCCTAGTCTGGGACGAGCAGTACTTC	CATRALVWDEQYF
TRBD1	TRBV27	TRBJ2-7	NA	TGTGCCAGCAGTTTAGTTCCCGGGACAGCTTCCTACGAGCAGTACTTC	CASSLVPGTASYEQYF
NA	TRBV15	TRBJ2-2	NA	TGTGCCACCAGCCCAGATGTTGAGGGGTTGAAGGAGCTGTTTTTT	CATSPDVEGLKELFF
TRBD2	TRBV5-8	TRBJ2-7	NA	TGTGCCAGCAGCCCGTCGGGGGGTCCGCACTACGAGCAGTACTTC	CASSPSGGPHYEQYF
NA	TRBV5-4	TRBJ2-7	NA	TGTGCCAGCAGCGACAGATACGGGCAGTACTTC	CASSDRYGQYF
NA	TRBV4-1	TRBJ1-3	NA	TGCGCCAGCAGCCAAGACGGCAGGGTGGACGGAAACACCATATATTTT	CASSQDGRVDGNTIYF
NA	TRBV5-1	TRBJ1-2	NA	TGCGCCAGCAGCTTGGGATGGGGCAGGGAGAATGGCTACACCTTC	CASSLGWGRENGYTF
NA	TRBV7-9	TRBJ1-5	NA	TGTGCCAGCAGCTCCACAGGTATCAATCAGCCCCAGCATTTT	CASSSTGINQPQHF
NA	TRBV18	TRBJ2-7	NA	TGTGCCAGCTCACCCAGGGGTCTCTCCTACGAGCAGTACTTC	CASSPRGLSYEQYF
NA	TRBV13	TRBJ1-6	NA	TGTGCCAGCAGCTTACTCAGGGGAAATTCACCCCTCCACTTT	CASSLLRGNSPLHF
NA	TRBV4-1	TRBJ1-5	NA	TGCGCCAGCAGCCAAGGTTGGGGCCCCCATCAGCCCCAGCATTTT	CASSQGWGPHQPQHF
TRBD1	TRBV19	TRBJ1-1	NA	TGTGCCAGTAGACTGGGACAGGGGGCGAGTGGAGCTTTCTTT	CASRLGQGASGAFF